A single sample gave rise to the 2 T cell receptor beta chains below, sequenced in a study of beta chain features in type 1 diabetes. What was sequenced were expressed TCRB transcripts, since all of the isolated RNA had been reverse transcribed. Profiled with immunoSEQ multiplex PCR; TCRdb holds only in-frame clones, not every one. The sample lists around 430,000 clones, over 25% seen once, with 0.06% to 0.07% in the top ten. The specimen was naive CD4+ T cells from blood. These receptors were collected from a man aged 18 to 29 in good health.

This clone was observed a few times. The chain recombines TRBV2 with TRBJ2-7; TRBD1 or TRBD2 may be the D gene (5 bases each). There are 12 residues in the CDR3. Trimming pared 7 bases from V and 6 bases from J, leaving 13 bases between. Germline V lookup: CDR1 SNHLY, CDR2 FYNNEI. CDR3 amino acids: CASTNTGPEQYF. CDR3 in DNA: TGTGCCAGCACCAATACGGGGCCCGAGCAGTACTTC.

This clone was seen more than once but under ten times. V is TRBV27 and J is TRBJ2-1, with D unresolved. In germline, CDR1 is MNHEY, CDR2 SMNVEV (reference sequence). Trimming took off 1 base at V and 5 bases at J, with 12 bases between the two ends. This CDR3 has 15 residues. The CDR3 loop reads CASSLFGVGNNEQFF. For the CDR3, the DNA is TGTGCCAGCAGTTTATTTGGGGTGGGCAACAATGAGCAGTTCTTC.